This paragraph covers one TCR beta chain sequence. Its antigen is unidentified. The V gene's germline CDR1 is SGHRS and CDR2 YFSETQ. Trimming removed 4 bases at V and 6 bases at J, with 16 bases between. This CDR3 is 14 amino acids long. Selected positively for CCR7 and CD45RO-negative, naive CD8 cells excluded terminally differentiated effector memory CD45RA+ cells. This record belongs to a study of shared clonotypes between healthy human individuals. Some clones are missing from TCRdb's copy, which holds only in-frame ones; the method was immunoSEQ multiplex PCR. The repertoire includes around 2.1 million clones, 85% to 95% of them detected once, and under 2% sits in the top ten. General observations from the study: The authors expected sequencing depth to affect clonotype sharing among donors. Sorted-subset sequencing was shown by rarefaction to be incomplete despite large depth.

V usage is TRBV5-1 and J usage is TRBJ1-2, with D perhaps TRBD1 (5 bases). Sequencing was performed on naive CD8+ T cells from PBMCs. The clonotype was recovered from a young man in good health. Some clones in this sample may be carry-over from other donors' samples. Here the CDR3 reads CASSPRYQGDGYTF. Written as DNA, the CDR3 is TGCGCCAGCAGCCCGCGCTACCAGGGTGATGGCTACACCTTC.